This is a list of T cell receptor beta chains from one sample in a study of Graves' ophthalmopathy and Graves' hyperthyroidism. TCRdb re-called the multiplex PCR reads through MiXCR, storing one row per CDR3 protein. Seen here are around 40,000 distinct CDR3 sequences, 52% observed once, and the top ten hold roughly 18%. Sequencing was performed on peripheral blood. The receptors shown here come from an adult man with Graves' ophthalmopathy. CDR3s include the opening cysteine and the closing phenylalanine or tryptophan. The D gene is left open where the match is weak. Size tells how often a clone was seen (once, few, many) or the class of an expanded clone, and some rows leave it out.

many | TRBJ1-5 | TRBV20-1 | 14 | - | CSAREGGQYQPQHF | TGCAGTGCTAGAGAGGGGGGACAATATCAGCCCCAGCATTTT
- | TRBJ2-1 | TRBV15 | 12 | TRBD2 | CATSKTGGEQFF | TGTGCCACCAGCAAAACCGGGGGGGAGCAGTTCTTC
many | TRBJ2-7 | TRBV9 | 14 | - | CASSVAPGPYEQYF | TGTGCCAGCAGCGTCGCCCCGGGGCCCTACGAGCAGTACTTC
many | TRBJ2-1 | TRBV6-1 | 15 | TRBD2 | CASSEETSGSHEQFF | TGTGCCAGCAGTGAAGAAACTAGCGGGAGCCATGAGCAGTTCTTC
- | TRBJ2-2 | TRBV20-1 | 11 | - | CSARESGELFF | TGCAGTGCTAGAGAGTCCGGGGAGCTGTTTTTT
- | TRBJ2-7 | TRBV7-9 | 14 | - | CVSSLALGDYEQYF | TGTGTCAGCAGCTTAGCCCTCGGGGACTACGAGCAGTACTTC
- | TRBJ2-2 | TRBV7-6 | 13 | - | CASSLYTTRGLFF | TGTGCCAGCAGCTTATACACCACCAGGGGGCTGTTTTTT
- | TRBJ2-5 | TRBV12-5 | 14 | - | CASGPGRPQETQYF | TGTGCTAGTGGTCCCGGACGTCCCCAAGAGACCCAGTACTTC
- | TRBJ2-7 | TRBV5-6 | 13 | - | CASSFRGANEQYF | TGTGCCAGCAGCTTCAGAGGGGCCAACGAGCAGTACTTC
- | TRBJ2-5 | TRBV6-2/TRBV6-3 | 15 | - | CASSKGLSYQETRYF | TGTGCCAGCAGTAAAGGACTGTCGTACCAAGAGACCCGGTACTTC
- | TRBJ1-2 | TRBV7-6 | 14 | TRBD1 | CASSSDRGVGGYTF | TGTGCCAGCAGCTCGGACAGGGGTGTCGGTGGCTACACCTTC
once | TRBJ2-7 | TRBV6-2/TRBV6-3 | 14 | - | CASSYGLEAYEQCF | TGTGCCAGCAGTTACGGGCTAGAGGCCTACGAGCAGTGCTTC
- | TRBJ2-1 | TRBV5-4 | 16 | TRBD2 | CASSLGGGRTYNEQFF | TGTGCCAGCAGCCTGGGCGGCGGGAGGACCTACAATGAGCAGTTCTTC
- | TRBJ2-5 | TRBV5-6 | 16 | TRBD2 | CASSLGLAGGVETQYF | TGTGCCAGCAGCTTGGGACTAGCGGGGGGAGTAGAGACCCAGTACTTC
many | TRBJ1-5 | TRBV6-1 | 13 | - | CASTRDGNQPQHF | TGTGCCAGCACCAGGGACGGCAATCAGCCCCAGCATTTT
many | TRBJ2-5 | TRBV28 | 17 | TRBD1 | CASSPLYRQGKQETQYF | TGTGCCAGCAGTCCTCTCTACCGACAGGGAAAACAAGAGACCCAGTACTTC
- | TRBJ2-7 | TRBV5-1 | 14 | - | CASSLEYSGREQYF | TGCGCCAGCAGCTTGGAGTATTCGGGTAGGGAGCAGTACTTC
- | TRBJ1-6 | TRBV7-6 | 14 | - | CASSNTGLNSPLHF | TGTGCCAGCAGTAATACAGGACTTAATTCACCCCTCCACTTT
medium-sized | TRBJ2-3 | TRBV7-9 | 13 | - | CASTRTVTDTQYF | TGTGCCAGCACTCGGACAGTCACAGATACGCAGTATTTT
many | TRBJ2-1 | TRBV4-3 | 17 | - | CASSQDLSRNLNNEQFF | TGCGCCAGCAGCCAAGATCTTTCGAGGAACTTAAACAATGAGCAGTTCTTC
many | TRBJ1-5 | TRBV28 | 13 | TRBD1 | CASGDRELWPQHF | TGTGCCAGCGGAGACAGGGAACTTTGGCCCCAGCATTTT
many | TRBJ1-2 | TRBV9 | 14 | - | CASSVFEGGYGYTF | TGTGCCAGCAGCGTATTTGAAGGGGGATATGGCTACACCTTC
- | TRBJ2-2 | TRBV19 | 13 | - | CASTPKPGRELFF | TGTGCAAGTACCCCCAAGCCGGGACGGGAGCTGTTTTTT
medium-sized | TRBJ2-1 | TRBV29-1 | 12 | - | CSAMPTGYEQFF | TGCAGCGCCATGCCTACAGGGTACGAGCAGTTCTTC
medium-sized | TRBJ2-1 | TRBV7-2 | 13 | - | CASSTLRGNEQFF | TGTGCCAGCAGCACCCTCAGGGGAAATGAGCAGTTCTTC
medium-sized | TRBJ2-2 | TRBV24-1 | 15 | - | CATIRHPANTGELFF | TGTGCCACCATCCGACACCCCGCGAACACCGGGGAGCTGTTTTTT
- | TRBJ1-2 | TRBV20-1 | 13 | - | CSATGGQLGGYTF | TGCAGTGCTACTGGGGGGCAGCTAGGAGGCTACACCTTC
- | TRBJ2-5 | TRBV20-1 | 15 | TRBD2 | CSASLLPTSGRAQYF | TGCAGTGCTAGTCTGCTTCCGACTAGCGGGAGGGCCCAGTACTTC
many | TRBJ2-5 | TRBV20-1 | 15 | TRBD1 | CSAKDRGRQQETQYF | TGCAGTGCTAAGGATAGGGGGCGGCAGCAAGAGACCCAGTACTTC
- | TRBJ1-2 | TRBV10-3 | 16 | TRBD1 | CAISGGEGQGRNGYTF | TGTGCCATCAGTGGGGGGGAGGGACAGGGAAGGAATGGCTACACCTTC
- | TRBJ1-1 | TRBV10-2 | 14 | - | CASSESQGIEGAFF | TGCGCCAGCAGTGAAAGTCAGGGAATAGAAGGGGCTTTCTTT
medium-sized | TRBJ2-1 | TRBV2 | 13 | TRBD1 | CASKGQGIGEQFF | TGTGCCAGCAAGGGACAGGGGATCGGTGAGCAGTTCTTC
many | TRBJ2-1 | TRBV7-9 | 14 | TRBD1 | CASTSGTQGDEQFF | TGTGCCAGCACTTCCGGGACCCAGGGGGATGAGCAGTTCTTC
- | TRBJ2-2 | TRBV10-3 | 15 | TRBD2 | CAISGKRESTGELFF | TGTGCCATCAGTGGTAAGCGGGAGTCGACCGGGGAGCTGTTTTTT
many | TRBJ2-3 | TRBV19 | 15 | - | CASSISGSRTDTQYF | TGTGCCAGTAGTATATCCGGGTCCCGCACAGATACGCAGTATTTT
many | TRBJ2-7 | TRBV27 | 14 | - | CASSLGGPMNEQYF | TGTGCCAGCAGTTTGGGGGGACCCATGAACGAGCAGTACTTC
- | TRBJ1-6 | TRBV7-6 | 15 | - | CASSPYSANNSPPHF | TGTGCCAGCAGCCCCTACAGCGCTAATAATTCACCCCCCCACTTT
- | TRBJ2-5 | TRBV30 | 16 | TRBD2 | CAWSDRAGGLQETQYF | TGTGCCTGGAGTGACCGCGCCGGGGGGTTACAAGAGACCCAGTACTTC
many | TRBJ2-3 | TRBV20-1 | 14 | - | CSARRQNRLDTQYF | TGCAGTGCTAGGAGACAGAATCGACTGGATACGCAGTATTTT
many | TRBJ2-1 | TRBV4-3 | 15 | TRBD2 | CASSQEPGGLNEQFF | TGCGCCAGCAGCCAAGAGCCGGGGGGGCTGAATGAGCAGTTCTTC
many | TRBJ1-4 | TRBV19 | 13 | - | CASSVIRDAGLFF | TGTGCCAGTAGTGTGATAAGGGATGCGGGACTGTTTTTT
- | TRBJ1-6 | TRBV7-9 | 15 | - | CASSLQGRGNSPLHF | TGTGCCAGCAGCTTACAGGGACGTGGTAATTCACCCCTCCACTTT
- | TRBJ1-1 | TRBV7-9 | 14 | - | CASSIAGMAAEAFF | TGTGCCAGCAGCATAGCGGGCATGGCGGCCGAAGCTTTCTTT